This T cell receptor beta chain stems from a study of control samples from healthy donors and cancer patients (dated by TCRdb to the early 2020s). To note about this clone: What this receptor recognizes is not known.

Receptor libraries were prepared by the immunoSEQ multiplex PCR assay. Imported from immuneACCESS, the table was reduced by TCRdb to in-frame sequences with V and J called. These copies leave out some clones; in studies compared against another copy, an unresolved V gene accounts for under half, and the cause of the remainder is not known. The sample's records list some 190,000 clones. Under 2.5% of the sample is in the top ten clones. The V and J ends are trimmed by 3 bases and 4 bases, leaving 9 bases between them. Spanning cysteine to phenylalanine, the CDR3 consists of 13 amino acids. The kept DNA is CDR3 alone, 39 bases in frame from the first base. In the germline V gene, CDR1 corresponds to MGHRA and CDR2 to YSYEKL.

This chain joins TRBV4-1 to TRBJ1-2; no confident D gene assignment can be made. This TCR was sampled from a woman aged 25 to 39 in good health. The specimen was blood. The DNA sequence is as follows: TGCGCCAGCAGCCATGGCCAAACCTATGGCTACACCTTC. This gives the protein CASSHGQTYGYTF.